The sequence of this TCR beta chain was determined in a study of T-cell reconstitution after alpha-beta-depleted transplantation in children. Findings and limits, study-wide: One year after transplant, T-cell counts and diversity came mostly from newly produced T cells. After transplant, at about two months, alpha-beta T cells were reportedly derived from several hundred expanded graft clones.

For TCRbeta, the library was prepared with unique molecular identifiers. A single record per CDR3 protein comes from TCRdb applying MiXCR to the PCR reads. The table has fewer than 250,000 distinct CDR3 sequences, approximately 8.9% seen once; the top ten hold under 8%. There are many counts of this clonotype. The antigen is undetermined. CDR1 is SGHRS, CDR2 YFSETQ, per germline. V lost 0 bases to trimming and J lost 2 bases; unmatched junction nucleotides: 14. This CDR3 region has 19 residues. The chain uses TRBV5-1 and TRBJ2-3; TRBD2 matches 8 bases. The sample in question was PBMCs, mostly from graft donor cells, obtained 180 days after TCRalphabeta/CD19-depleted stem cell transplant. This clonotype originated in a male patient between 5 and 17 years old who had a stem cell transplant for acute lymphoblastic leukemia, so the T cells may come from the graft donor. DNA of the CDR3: TGCGCCAGCAGCTTGGCCGTAGTGCGGGGGGTCCCAAACACAGATACGCAGTATTTT. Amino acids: CASSLAVVRGVPNTDTQYF.